This passage covers 31 T cell receptor beta chains from one sample sequenced in a study of radiation and T cells in renal cell carcinoma. Time point: blood 2 weeks post-SBRT. Treatment noted: 15 Gy SBRT to primary tumor, nephrectomy 4 weeks later. Using immunoSEQ multiplex PCR, the repertoire was profiled, and TCRdb retains in-frame clones only, with some absent. The sample comprises 120,000 or so clones, 81% of which are singletons, and roughly 6% rests with the top ten. This specimen consisted of blood, obtained from a patient whose treatment included radiotherapy and nephrectomy. The receptors were sampled from a man aged 50-59 years with renal cell carcinoma.

The chain couples TRBV18 to TRBJ2-5, with D possibly matching TRBD1 (5 bases). The CDR3 is made up of 13 amino acids. Trimming left V 3 bases short and J 2 bases short, with 7 bases between. The germline V gene has CDR1 KGHSH and CDR2 LQKENI. The CDR3 sequence is CASSPGQQETQYF. The CDR3 DNA reads TGTGCCAGCTCACCGGGGCAACAAGAGACCCAGTACTTC.

CDR3 region: CSARGGETNEKLFF. Here the CDR3 DNA reads TGCAGCGCTCGAGGGGGGGAAACTAATGAAAAACTGTTTTTT. The genes are TRBV29-1 and TRBJ1-4; tentative D call: TRBD1 (6 bases). The CDR3 is made up of 14 amino acids. The ends were cut back, 7 bases at V and 1 base at J, with 13 bases in the middle. Germline lookup yields CDR1 SQVTM and CDR2 ANQGSEA.

V usage is TRBV2 and J usage is TRBJ1-4, with D maybe TRBD1 (5 bases). V shed 4 bases and J shed 13 bases, with 13 bases lying between them. Germline CDR1 reads SNHLY; CDR2 reads FYNNEI. The CDR3 is 12 residues long. This chain's CDR3 is CASSVGGVRLFF. In DNA, the CDR3 is TGTGCCAGCAGTGTCGGGGGGGTTCGACTGTTTTTT.

The chain joins TRBV14 to TRBJ1-2; TRBD1 might be the D (5 bases). The V end lost 4 bases, the J end lost 8 bases, and 14 bases lay between the germline ends. Per germline, CDR1 SGHDN and CDR2 FVKESK. The CDR3 has 13 amino acids. The CDR3, as DNA: TGTGCCAGCAGCCGGTGGGGACTACAGGGCTACACCTTC. Encoded protein: CASSRWGLQGYTF.

The sample holds one count of this clone. The chain recombines TRBV7-2 with TRBJ1-6; 8 bases match TRBD1. CDR3 size: 14 residues. Germline V lookup: CDR1 SGHTA, CDR2 FQGNSA. The V gene end was trimmed by 5 bases and the J gene end by 10 bases; junction bases not matched to a gene: 7. CDR3 in DNA: TGTGCCAGCAGCGATGGGACAGGAGAATCACCCCTCCACTTT. Protein product: CASSDGTGESPLHF.

The CDR3 reads CASSFSGSTQETQYF. The CDR3 DNA is TGCGCCAGCAGCTTTAGCGGGAGCACCCAAGAGACCCAGTACTTC. The rearrangement joins TRBV5-1 to TRBJ2-5; 9 nucleotides match TRBD2. CDR3 length equals 15 residues. The V gene's germline CDR1 is SGHRS and CDR2 YFSETQ. V gave up 2 bases and J gave up 1 base; unmatched junction bases: 3.

The V gene is TRBV5-5, the J gene TRBJ2-5; weak D call: TRBD2 (6 bases). The V end was cut by 3 bases, the J end by 3 bases, with 15 bases between. The CDR3 loop spans 15 amino acids. CDR1 and CDR2 from the germline V gene are SGHKS and YYEKEE (reference sequence). CDR3 sequence reads: CASSSTGLTKETQYF. For the CDR3, the DNA is TGTGCCAGCAGCTCAACGGGACTCACGAAAGAGACCCAGTACTTC.

To note about this clone: The sample has other DNA sequences that encode this CDR3 too. V and J are TRBV30 and TRBJ1-1, with a weak D call TRBD1 (5 bases). Germline V gives CDR1 GTSNPN, CDR2 SVGIG (reference sequence). CDR3 size: 14 residues. V lost 4 bases and J lost 4, with 16 bases in between. The CDR3 protein is CAWTLNGAGTEAFF. The CDR3 nucleotides read TGTGCCTGGACCCTAAATGGGGCTGGCACTGAAGCTTTCTTT.

The V call is TRBV14, the J call TRBJ2-1; D may correspond to TRBD1 or TRBD2 (5 bases each). Trimming took off 5 bases at V and 7 bases at J, with 24 bases between the two ends. The length of the CDR3 is 17 residues. CDR1 SGHDN and CDR2 FVKESK come from the germline V gene. CDR3: CASSRGDRFWTGNEQFF. CDR3 sequence (DNA): TGTGCCAGCAGCAGAGGGGACCGTTTTTGGACGGGGAATGAGCAGTTCTTC. Complete variable domain (other parts from reference TRBV14 and TRBJ2-1): EAGVTQFPSHSVIEKGQTVTLRCDPISGHDNLYWYRRVMGKEIKFLLHFVKESKQDESGMPNNRFLAERTGGTYSTLKVQPAELEDSGVYFCASSRGDRFWTGNEQFFGPGTRLTVL.

The chain has TRBV5-1 and TRBJ2-7; no firm D call. The CDR3 extends over 13 amino acids. Germline-derived CDR1 and CDR2 are SGHRS and YFSETQ. The germline V and J ends were trimmed by 2 bases and 0 bases, with 6 bases remaining between them. The CDR3 DNA reads TGCGCCAGCAGCTTAACCACCTCCTACGAGCAGTACTTC. Its translation is CASSLTTSYEQYF.

A note on this clone: Other DNA sequences in the same sample also yield this CDR3. The V and J genes are TRBV14 and TRBJ2-7, with a weak D call TRBD2 (6 bases). V was cut by 4 bases and J by 1 base, with 8 bases left in between. CDR1 and CDR2 from the germline V gene are SGHDN and FVKESK. There are 13 residues in the CDR3. CDR3 sequence reads: CASSPGRSYEQYF. CDR3 in DNA: TGTGCCAGCAGCCCCGGGAGATCCTACGAGCAGTACTTC.

This rearrangement joins TRBV6-6 to TRBJ2-2, with a tentative D call TRBD2 (5 bases). CDR1 MNHNY and CDR2 SVGAGI come from the germline V gene (reference sequence). There are 14 residues in the CDR3. The V and J ends lost 7 bases and 2 bases respectively, with 11 bases between them. CDR3 bases: TGTGCCAGCAACCCTGGACTTAACACCGGGGAGCTGTTTTTT. Translation gives CASNPGLNTGELFF.

The chain couples TRBV19 to TRBJ2-7, with a tentative D call TRBD2 (5 bases). The germline CDR1 and CDR2 sequences are LNHDA and SQIVND (reference sequence). This CDR3 spans 15 amino acids. Trimming removed 5 bases from V and 1 base from J, with 15 bases in between. The DNA of the CDR3 is TGTGCCAGTAGTCTGGAGGACGGGTTGTCCTACGAGCAGTACTTC. This codes for CASSLEDGLSYEQYF.

To note about this clone: Different DNA sequences within this sample yield the same CDR3. The V gene is TRBV6-5, the J gene TRBJ2-7; TRBD2 agrees at 10 bases. CDR1 and CDR2 (germline): MNHEY, SVGAGI. CDR3 length equals 14 residues. With V trimmed by 6 bases and J by 1 base, 3 bases remained unmatched. Here the CDR3 DNA reads TGTGCCAGCAGCCGGACTAGCGGATCCTACGAGCAGTACTTC. Amino acid sequence: CASSRTSGSYEQYF.

V and J are TRBV25-1 and TRBJ2-1; 7 positions match TRBD1. The V gene end was trimmed by 0 bases and the J gene end by 4 bases; junction bases not matched to a gene: 6. Per the germline V gene, CDR1 is MGHDK and CDR2 is SYGVNS. This CDR3 has 16 residues. The CDR3 bases are TGTGCCAGCAGTGAATATCGGGGACAGCTTTACAATGAGCAGTTCTTC. It codes for CASSEYRGQLYNEQFF. Full variable domain (outside the CDR3, taken from reference TRBV25-1 and TRBJ2-1): EADIYQTPRYLVIGTGKKITLECSQTMGHDKMYWYQQDPGMELHLIHYSYGVNSTEKGDLSSESTVSRIRTEHFPLTLESARPSHTSQYLCASSEYRGQLYNEQFFGPGTRLTVL.

The chain links TRBV6-5 to TRBJ2-7; 8 nucleotides line up with TRBD1. The V gene's germline CDR1 is MNHEY and CDR2 SVGAGI. J lost 1 base, V lost 10 bases, and 6 bases had no gene match. There are 13 residues in the CDR3. CDR3 nucleotides: TGTGCCATCAGGGACAGGTCATCCTACGAGCAGTACTTC. As protein: CAIRDRSSYEQYF.

V is TRBV4-1 and J is TRBJ2-7; a possible D gene is TRBD2 (5 bases). Looked up from germline, CDR1 is MGHRA and CDR2 is YSYEKL. CDR3 length equals 14 residues. Trimming shortened V by 1 base and J by 3 bases, and 10 bases separated the two germline ends. The CDR3 here is CASSQAGNVYEQYF. DNA for the CDR3: TGCGCCAGCAGCCAAGCGGGAAACGTCTACGAGCAGTACTTC.

The V gene is TRBV5-1, the J gene TRBJ2-7, with TRBD2 matching over 7 bases. The V gene end was trimmed by 5 bases and the J gene end by 3 bases; junction bases not matched to a gene: 8. CDR1 is SGHRS and CDR2 is YFSETQ in the germline V gene. The CDR3 has 14 residues. The CDR3 protein is CASRAGTILYEQYF. The CDR3 nucleotides are TGCGCCAGCAGAGCTGGGACTATCCTCTACGAGCAGTACTTC.

There are a few counts of this clone. The rearrangement uses TRBV2 and TRBJ2-5; D is perhaps TRBD1 (5 bases). Trimming pared 2 bases from V and 5 bases from J, leaving 9 bases between. Germline CDR1 and CDR2: SNHLY and FYNNEI. This CDR3 has 13 residues. CDR3 DNA sequence: TGTGCCAGCAGTGAAAGACAGTGGGAGACCCAGTACTTC. Encoded protein: CASSERQWETQYF.

V gene TRBV6-5 combines with J gene TRBJ2-7; possibly TRBD2 for D (5 bases). CDR1 is MNHEY, CDR2 SVGAGI, per germline. The CDR3 is 16 amino acids. The V end lost 0 bases, the J end lost 3 bases, and 15 bases lay between the germline ends. The CDR3 here is CASSYSTSSQLYEQYF. DNA of the CDR3: TGTGCCAGCAGTTACTCGACTTCTAGCCAGCTCTACGAGCAGTACTTC.

V and J are TRBV5-1 and TRBJ2-5, with TRBD2 matching over 9 bases. J gave up 4 bases and V 0 bases, and 1 base lay outside the gene matches. CDR3 length equals 14 residues. Per the germline V gene, CDR1 is SGHRS and CDR2 is YFSETQ. The chain's CDR3 is CASSLGLAVETQYF. CDR3 sequence (DNA): TGCGCCAGCAGCTTGGGACTAGCGGTAGAGACCCAGTACTTC.

The chain has TRBV6-1 and TRBJ1-2; unclear D gene. V was trimmed by 2 bases and J by 5 bases, leaving 6 bases between them. CDR1 MNHNS and CDR2 SASEGT come from the germline V gene. The CDR3 length is 12 residues. CDR3 nucleotide sequence: TGTGCCAGCAGTGAACGCCGGTATGGCTACACCTTC. This gives the protein CASSERRYGYTF.

A remark on this clone: One end of the junction varies from germline; a read error may be responsible. The CDR3 here is CASGEPGQGDPGYTF. CDR3 sequence (DNA): TGTGCCAGCGGTGAACCGGGACAGGGGGATCCTGGCTACACCTTC. The rearrangement joins TRBV6-1 to TRBJ1-2, with 11 bases matching TRBD1. This CDR3 is 15 amino acids long. CDR1 and CDR2 from the germline V gene are MNHNS and SASEGT.

This sequence joins TRBV21-1 and TRBJ2-1; the table's D call TRBD2 went unverified against the DNA. TRBV21-1 is assigned pseudogene status. There are 16 residues in the CDR3. This chain's CDR3 is CASSTKRLAGDYEQFF. CDR3 sequence (DNA): TGTGCCAGCAGCACAAAGCGACTAGCGGGAGATTATGAGCAGTTCTTC.

On this clone itself: At one of its ends the junction is not consistent with the germline gene, which may arise from a read error. This chain connects TRBV7-7 to TRBJ1-3; the D gene is possibly TRBD1 (6 bases). Germline values: CDR1 SSHAT, CDR2 FNYEAQ (reference sequence). This CDR3 comprises 13 residues. The CDR3 loop reads CASSPDSGNTIYF. The CDR3 nucleotides are TGTGCTAGCAGCCCGGACAGTGGAAACACCATATATTTT.

This chain uses TRBV25-1 with TRBJ2-7; tentative D call: TRBD2 (6 bases). CDR3 length: 16 amino acids. Germline lookup yields CDR1 MGHDK and CDR2 SYGVNS. Trimming removed 2 bases at V and 0 bases at J, with 14 bases between. The CDR3 spells CASSEPGTASSYEQYF. The CDR3 nucleotides read TGTGCCAGCAGTGAACCCGGGACTGCGAGCTCCTACGAGCAGTACTTC.

V usage is TRBV15 and J usage is TRBJ1-4; 7 bases fit TRBD1. The CDR3 covers 14 residues. The V segment lost 5 bases and the J segment 8 bases; nucleotides outside the gene matches: 8. Germline V gives CDR1 LNHNV, CDR2 YYDKDF (reference sequence). The CDR3 spells CATSHRDRREKLFF. In DNA form, the CDR3 reads TGTGCCACCAGCCACCGGGACAGACGAGAAAAACTGTTTTTT.

The gene calls are TRBV7-9 and TRBJ1-2; possibly TRBD1 for D (5 bases). Trimming took 3 bases from V and 4 from J, leaving 24 bases between them. CDR3 length equals 18 residues. The germline CDR1 and CDR2 sequences are SEHNR and FQNEAQ (reference sequence). The CDR3 coding sequence is TGTGCCAGCAGCTTGGGGGAAGTGGGAGGGAGAACAACCTATGGCTACACCTTC. The encoded protein is CASSLGEVGGRTTYGYTF.

This chain links TRBV27 with TRBJ1-5, with 7 nucleotides matching TRBD1. Germline values: CDR1 MNHEY, CDR2 SMNVEV (reference sequence). The CDR3 consists of 17 residues. V gave up 4 bases and J gave up 2 bases; unmatched junction bases: 11. The CDR3: CASSSWAGTVGNQPQHF. The CDR3 bases are TGTGCCAGCAGTTCATGGGCCGGGACAGTGGGCAATCAGCCCCAGCATTTT.

The J gene is TRBJ1-4, the V gene TRBV6-6; D not resolved. Deletions cut 8 bases from V and 4 bases from J, with 11 bases between. The CDR3 runs to 13 residues. Germline V gene data show CDR1 as MNHNY and CDR2 as SVGAGI (reference sequence). CDR3 residues: CASVRARNEKLFF. As DNA, the CDR3 is TGTGCCAGCGTGAGGGCGCGTAATGAAAAACTGTTTTTT.

The DNA of the CDR3 is TGTGCCGGACAGGGGATTGGTGCTCAGCCCCAGCATTTT. Translation: CAGQGIGAQPQHF. The J gene is TRBJ1-5, the V gene TRBV28; 9 bases fit TRBD1. The CDR3 runs to 13 residues. The ends lost 11 bases at V and 6 bases at J; junction bases unmatched: 8. CDR1 MDHEN and CDR2 SYDVKM come from the germline V gene.